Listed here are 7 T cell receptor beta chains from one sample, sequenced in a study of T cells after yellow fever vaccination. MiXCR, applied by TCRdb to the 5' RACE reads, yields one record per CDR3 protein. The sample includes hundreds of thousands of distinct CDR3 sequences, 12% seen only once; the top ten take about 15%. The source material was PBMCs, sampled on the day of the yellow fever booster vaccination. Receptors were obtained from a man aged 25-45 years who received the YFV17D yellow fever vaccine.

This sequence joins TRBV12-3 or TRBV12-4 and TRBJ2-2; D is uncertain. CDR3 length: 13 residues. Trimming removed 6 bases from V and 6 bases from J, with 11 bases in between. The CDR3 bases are TGTGCCAGCAGCACATTGTTGCCCGGGGAGCTGTTTTTT. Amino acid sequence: CASSTLLPGELFF.

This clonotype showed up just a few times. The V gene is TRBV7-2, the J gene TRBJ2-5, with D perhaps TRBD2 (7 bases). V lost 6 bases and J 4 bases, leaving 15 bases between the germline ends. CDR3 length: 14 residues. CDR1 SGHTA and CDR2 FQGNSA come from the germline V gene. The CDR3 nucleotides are TGTGCCAGCAGGGGGGGGCCTATGTTAGAGACCCAGTACTTC. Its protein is CASRGGPMLETQYF. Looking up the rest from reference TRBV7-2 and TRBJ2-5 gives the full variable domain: GAGVSQSPSNKVTEKGKDVELRCDPISGHTALYWYRQSLGQGLEFLIYFQGNSAPDKSGLPSDRFSAERTGGSVSTLTIQRTQQEDSAVYLCASRGGPMLETQYFGPGTRLLVL.

The CDR3, as DNA: TGTGCCAGCAGCGAGGGACAGGGGGGAAACTACGAGCAGTACTTC. Its translation is CASSEGQGGNYEQYF. V gene TRBV11-2 combines with J gene TRBJ2-7; 11 bases map to TRBD1. This CDR3 contains 15 residues. Germline values: CDR1 SGHAT, CDR2 FQNNGV. Trimming at V came to 5 bases and at J to 3 bases, leaving 6 bases not matched to a gene.

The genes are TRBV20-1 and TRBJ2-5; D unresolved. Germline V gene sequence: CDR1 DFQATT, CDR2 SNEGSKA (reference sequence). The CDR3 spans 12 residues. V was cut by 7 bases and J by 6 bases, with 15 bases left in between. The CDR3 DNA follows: TGCAGTGTTGGGGAAGTCCGGAAGACCCAGTACTTC. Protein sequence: CSVGEVRKTQYF.

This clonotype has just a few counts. The CDR3: CASSPPFQGETQYF. Here the CDR3 DNA reads TGCGCCAGCAGCCCGCCATTCCAGGGGGAGACCCAGTACTTC. V gene TRBV5-1 combines with J gene TRBJ2-5; possibly TRBD1 for D (6 bases). The germline gives CDR1 SGHRS, CDR2 YFSETQ. The ends were cut back, 4 bases at V and 5 bases at J, with 15 bases in the middle. This CDR3 comprises 14 residues.

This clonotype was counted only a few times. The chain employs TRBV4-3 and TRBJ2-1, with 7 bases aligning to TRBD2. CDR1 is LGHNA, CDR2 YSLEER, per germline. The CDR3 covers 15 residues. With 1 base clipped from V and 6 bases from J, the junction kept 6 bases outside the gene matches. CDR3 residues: CASSQVGGKINEQFF. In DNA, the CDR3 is TGCGCCAGCAGCCAAGTGGGAGGGAAAATCAATGAGCAGTTCTTC.

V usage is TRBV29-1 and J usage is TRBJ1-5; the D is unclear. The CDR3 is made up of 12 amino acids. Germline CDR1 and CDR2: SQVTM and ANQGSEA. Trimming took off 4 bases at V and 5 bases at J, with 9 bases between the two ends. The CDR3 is CSVGAEDQPQHF. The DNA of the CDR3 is TGCAGCGTTGGGGCAGAAGATCAGCCCCAGCATTTT.